These 8 T cell receptor beta chains were all obtained from the same sample, sequenced in a study of neurological immune-mediated disorders. TCRdb called the 5' RACE reads again in MiXCR, with one record for every CDR3 protein. Altogether tens of thousands of distinct CDR3 sequences are present, less than 8% being singletons, with the ten largest covering 45% to 50%. The sequenced sample was CD8+ T cells from blood. The receptors here all came from a man aged 18 to 30 in good health.

Many counts were recorded for this clonotype. The J gene is TRBJ2-3, the V gene TRBV5-5; D gene uncertain. The CDR3 has 14 amino acids. Germline loops: CDR1 SGHKS, CDR2 YYEKEE (reference sequence). V dropped 4 bases and J dropped 2 bases, with 11 bases sitting between them. CDR3 residues: CASSHGVHTDTQYF. CDR3 nucleotide sequence: TGTGCCAGCAGCCACGGTGTCCACACAGATACGCAGTATTTT.

This clonotype was seen many times. The CDR3 is CASSPLSRDEKLFF. The CDR3 bases are TGCGCCAGCAGCCCCCTTTCCAGGGATGAAAAACTGTTTTTT. The chain recombines TRBV5-1 with TRBJ1-4; D might be TRBD1 (5 bases). This CDR3 comprises 14 residues. Germline CDR1 SGHRS, CDR2 YFSETQ. The V end lost 4 bases, the J end lost 6 bases, and 13 bases lay between the germline ends.

In this sample, this clonotype turned up many times. The V gene is TRBV7-8, the J gene TRBJ2-2; D remains ambiguous. CDR3 length: 15 amino acids. V shed 2 bases and J shed 4 bases, with 11 bases lying between them. Germline V gene lookup returns CDR1 SGHVS and CDR2 FQNEAQ. The DNA for the CDR3 is TGTGCCAGCAGCTTACTCGTATCGGGCACCGGGGAGCTGTTTTTT. This gives the protein CASSLLVSGTGELFF. The whole variable domain, remainder taken from reference TRBV7-8 and TRBJ2-2, is GAGVSQSPRYKVAKRGQDVALRCDPISGHVSLFWYQQALGQGPEFLTYFQNEAQLDKSGLPSDRFFAERPEGSVSTLKIQRTQQEDSAVYLCASSLLVSGTGELFFGEGSRLTVL.

V and J are TRBV20-1 and TRBJ2-4; 9 bases are a match to TRBD2. Germline V gives CDR1 DFQATT, CDR2 SNEGSKA (reference sequence). With 3 bases clipped from V and 8 bases from J, the junction kept 8 bases outside the gene matches. The CDR3 totals 14 residues. The CDR3 coding sequence is TGCAGTGCTAGTTCCCTCGAGCGGGGGGACATTCAGTACTTC. It yields the protein CSASSLERGDIQYF.

This clonotype was seen at least ten times. The chain is built from TRBV19 and TRBJ1-1; D remains ambiguous. V dropped 5 bases and J dropped 4 bases, with 11 bases sitting between them. This CDR3 has 13 amino acids. The germline CDR1 and CDR2 sequences are LNHDA and SQIVND (reference sequence). CDR3 bases: TGTGCCAGTAGTTGGGGAGTCGGCACTGAAGCTTTCTTT. This sequence encodes CASSWGVGTEAFF.

There are many counts of this clonotype. This chain links TRBV7-2 with TRBJ2-1; D possibly uses TRBD1 or TRBD2 (6 bases each). Germline CDR1 is SGHTA and CDR2 is FQGNSA. Trimming removed 8 bases from V and 4 bases from J, with 12 bases in between. The CDR3 length is 13 residues. The CDR3: CASPAGQYNEQFF. Written as DNA, the CDR3 is TGTGCCAGCCCTGCGGGACAATACAATGAGCAGTTCTTC.

In this sample, this clonotype turned up many times. The rearrangement links TRBV27 to TRBJ1-1; 9 bases line up with TRBD1. The length of the CDR3 is 17 residues. Trimming removed 2 bases from V and 3 bases from J; junction bases left unmatched: 10. The germline gives CDR1 MNHEY, CDR2 SMNVEV (reference sequence). The CDR3 region is CASSLGYLGDRDTEAFF. As DNA, the CDR3 is TGTGCCAGCAGTTTAGGTTATCTTGGGGACAGGGACACTGAAGCTTTCTTT.

The chain is built from TRBV5-5 and TRBJ2-1; D unresolved. The CDR3 covers 14 residues. V was clipped by 0 bases and J by 8 bases, with 12 bases between them. Germline V lookup: CDR1 SGHKS, CDR2 YYEKEE (reference sequence). The CDR3 is CASSLAGSNHEQFF. CDR3 nucleotides: TGTGCCAGCAGCTTGGCTGGTAGCAACCATGAGCAGTTCTTC.